The source of this TCR beta chain is a study of CD8 T cells in ankylosing spondylitis. Findings and caveats of the study: Roughly 8 highly homologous variants made up a TCR beta motif, and this motif appeared characteristic of ankylosing spondylitis blood.

TCRdb re-called the 5' RACE reads through MiXCR, storing one row per CDR3 protein. Of a few hundred thousand distinct CDR3 sequences in the sample, under 25% were seen once. Unmatched junction bases numbered 4, after V lost 8 bases and J lost 0 bases. The V gene's germline CDR1 is MNHEY and CDR2 SVGEGT. CDR3 size: 14 residues. This clonotype was counted once. Its matching antigen is unknown. Material: blood, either unsorted or a sorted T cell fraction (not recorded which). The chain uses TRBV6-2 or TRBV6-3 and TRBJ2-1; 7 bases map to TRBD2. The source is a male donor with ankylosing spondylitis. The CDR3 nucleotides read TGTGCCAGCTCTAGCGGCCCCTCCTACAATGAGCAGTTCTTC. This codes for CASSSGPSYNEQFF.